This T cell receptor beta chain comes out of a study of blood T cell repertoires in COVID-19. At the level of the study: The United States, Italy and Spain supplied acute and convalescent COVID-19 samples.

Authors' processing steps: Reference gene primer amplification in the assay estimated nucleated cell counts. Assay: immunoSEQ multiplex PCR; the TCRdb copy retains only in-frame clones and omits some. V, J and clone size are those of that table, while D and trimming were read from the DNA. In the table there are about 61,000 clones, around 87% of which are singletons. V shed 6 bases and J shed 11 bases, with 17 bases lying between them. The CDR3 is made up of 13 amino acids. Per germline, CDR1 SGHTA and CDR2 FQGNSA. The V gene is TRBV7-2, the J gene TRBJ2-1; possible D gene TRBD1, 5 bases. The TCR comes from a human donor in a cohort sampled during active COVID-19. Material: peripheral blood. The CDR3 reads CASRSALSGQQFF. The CDR3 DNA follows: TGTGCCAGCAGATCCGCCCTTTCAGGGCAGCAGTTCTTC.